This paragraph reports one TCR beta chain. Its antigen is not identified. Germline lookup yields CDR1 SNHLY and CDR2 FYNNEI. The CDR3 spans 12 residues. The germline V and J ends were trimmed by 6 bases and 10 bases, with 12 bases remaining between them. This sample is part of a study of vaccination and CD4 T cells after COVID-19. Study information: Six males and four females, two of them Hispanic, were enrolled as convalescents. Samples taken post-COVID came a median around 3.5 months after diagnosis, ranging from 35 to 161. Spike peptides, overlapping and drawn from SARS-CoV-2, HCoV-NL63, HCoV-OC43 and HCoV-229E, were used to stimulate cells.

Treatment specified: roughly 11-day PBMC culture with coronavirus spike peptide pools or control peptides (ViraFEST assay). Per well, 2 million to 2.5 million PBMCs were cultured in the presence of 9 to 10 IU/ml IL-2 and 9.5 to 10 ug/ml peptide pools. Cultured CD4+ T-cell DNA underwent Oncomine TCR Beta short-read sequencing. TCRdb passed the PCR reads through MiXCR, listing each CDR3 protein once. The sample contains about 15,000 distinct CDR3 sequences, about 53% of which appear only once. J is TRBJ1-4 and V is TRBV2; D may be TRBD1 (6 bases). This TCR was sampled from a human donor who had recovered from COVID-19. The starting material was CD4+ T cells from blood, cultured in vitro, obtained before SARS-CoV-2 vaccination. CDR3 bases: TGTGCCAGCAGAGTCCGACAGGCAAAACTGTTTTTT. Its translation: CASRVRQAKLFF.